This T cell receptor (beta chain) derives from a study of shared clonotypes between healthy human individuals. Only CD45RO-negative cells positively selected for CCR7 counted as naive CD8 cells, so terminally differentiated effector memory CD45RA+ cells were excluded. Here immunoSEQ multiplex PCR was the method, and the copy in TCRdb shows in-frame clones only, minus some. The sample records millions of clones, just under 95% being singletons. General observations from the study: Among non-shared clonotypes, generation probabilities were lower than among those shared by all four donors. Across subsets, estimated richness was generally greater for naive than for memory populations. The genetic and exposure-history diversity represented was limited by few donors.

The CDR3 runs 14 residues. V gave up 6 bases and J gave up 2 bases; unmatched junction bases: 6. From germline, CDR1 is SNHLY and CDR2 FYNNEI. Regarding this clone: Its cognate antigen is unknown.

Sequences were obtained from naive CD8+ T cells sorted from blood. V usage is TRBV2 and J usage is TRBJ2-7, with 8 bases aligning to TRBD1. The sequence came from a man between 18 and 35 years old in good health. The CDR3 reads CASSGGQAAYEQYF. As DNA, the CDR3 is TGTGCCAGCAGCGGGGGACAGGCGGCCTACGAGCAGTACTTC.